These 18 T cell receptor beta chains share one sample of origin, sequenced in a study of CD8 T cells in Susac syndrome. With random hexamers, about 0.5 to 1 ug RNA was reverse transcribed. MiXCR, applied by TCRdb to the immunoSEQ multiplex PCR reads, yields one record per CDR3 protein. The data show approximately 170,000 distinct CDR3 sequences, roughly 94% seen once. The sample was CD4+ T cells from PBMCs. The receptors originated from a human donor in good health.

The chain joins TRBV18 to TRBJ2-6; D is unresolved. The length of the CDR3 is 15 residues. Germline V CDR1 and CDR2: KGHSH, LQKENI. V lost 3 bases and J 2 bases, leaving 8 bases between the germline ends. The CDR3: CASSPAQAGANVLTF. DNA of the CDR3: TGTGCCAGCTCACCGGCCCAGGCTGGGGCCAACGTCCTGACTTTC. Using reference TRBV18 and TRBJ2-6 for the parts outside the CDR3, the full variable domain is NAGVMQNPRHLVRRRGQEARLRCSPMKGHSHVYWYRQLPEEGLKFMVYLQKENIIDESGMPKERFSAEFPKEGPSILRIQQVVRGDSAAYFCASSPAQAGANVLTFGAGSRLTVL.

This chain links TRBV12-3 or TRBV12-4 with TRBJ1-4; 7 nucleotides line up with TRBD1. The CDR3 is 14 amino acids. V lost 6 bases, J lost 8 bases, and 9 bases stayed unmatched. Here the CDR3 DNA reads TGTGCCAGCAGCCGCGGACAGGTTCGAGAAAAACTGTTTTTT. It encodes CASSRGQVREKLFF.

V and J are TRBV6-5 and TRBJ2-7; D might be TRBD2 (6 bases). The germline CDR1 and CDR2 sequences are MNHEY and SVGAGI. The CDR3 sequence is 15 residues long. V lost 4 bases and J 5 bases, leaving 18 bases between the germline ends. This CDR3 reads CASSWRGGMTDEQYF. For the CDR3, the DNA is TGTGCCAGCAGTTGGAGGGGAGGCATGACGGACGAGCAGTACTTC.

This clonotype was found once. Here the CDR3 reads CASSSVGIQYF. The CDR3, as DNA: TGTGCCAGCAGTTCTGTAGGCATTCAGTACTTC. The rearrangement links TRBV28 to TRBJ2-4; D uncertain. Looked up from germline, CDR1 is MDHEN and CDR2 is SYDVKM. Trimming took off 4 bases at V and 9 bases at J, with 7 bases between the two ends. The CDR3 runs to 11 residues. The full variable domain, with the rest looked up from reference TRBV28 and TRBJ2-4, is DVKVTQSSRYLVKRTGEKVFLECVQDMDHENMFWYRQDPGLGLRLIYFSYDVKMKEKGDIPEGYSVSREKKERFSLILESASTNQTSMYLCASSSVGIQYFGAGTRLSVL.

The chain joins TRBV28 to TRBJ2-7; TRBD1 matches 7 bases. This CDR3 spans 17 amino acids. Germline-derived CDR1 and CDR2 are MDHEN and SYDVKM. V lost 2 bases to trimming and J lost 7 bases; unmatched junction nucleotides: 17. CDR3 nucleotide sequence: TGTGCCAGCAGTTTAGGTCACCACAGGGGTGATCTTAGGGAGCAGTACTTC. It codes for CASSLGHHRGDLREQYF. The variable domain in full, completed from reference TRBV28 and TRBJ2-7, reads DVKVTQSSRYLVKRTGEKVFLECVQDMDHENMFWYRQDPGLGLRLIYFSYDVKMKEKGDIPEGYSVSREKKERFSLILESASTNQTSMYLCASSLGHHRGDLREQYFGPGTRLTVT.

The chain is built from TRBV29-1 and TRBJ2-4; 7 bases are a match to TRBD1. The germline V gene encodes CDR1 SQVTM and CDR2 ANQGSEA. This CDR3 spans 17 amino acids. V gave up 3 bases and J gave up 6 bases; unmatched junction bases: 17. The CDR3 bases are TGCAGCGTTGACCGAGACAGGGTCTATTTTTCAGGAAACATTCAGTACTTC. This translates into CSVDRDRVYFSGNIQYF.

The chain joins TRBV20-1 to TRBJ2-5, with D perhaps matching TRBD2 (6 bases). V lost 3 bases, J lost 5 bases, and 16 bases lay in between. Germline lookup yields CDR1 DFQATT and CDR2 SNEGSKA (reference sequence). The CDR3 totals 14 residues. The CDR3 sequence: CSASSLAGIETQYF. CDR3 bases: TGCAGTGCTAGTTCATTGGCGGGGATTGAGACCCAGTACTTC.

This clonotype was counted between two and nine times. J is TRBJ2-5 and V is TRBV3-1; D is unresolved. The CDR3 runs 11 residues. V lost 3 bases, J lost 5 bases, and 4 bases lay in between. Germline-derived CDR1 and CDR2 are LGHDT and YNNKEL (reference sequence). CDR3 loop: CASSQRETQYF. CDR3 sequence (DNA): TGTGCCAGCAGCCAGAGGGAGACCCAGTACTTC.

The chain employs TRBV3-1 and TRBJ1-1; 10 bases agree with TRBD1. CDR1 LGHDT and CDR2 YNNKEL come from the germline V gene (reference sequence). J lost 7 bases, V lost 4 bases, and 6 bases had no gene match. This CDR3 is built from 14 residues. CDR3 amino acids: CASSLPDRGSEAFF. The DNA for the CDR3 is TGTGCCAGCAGCCTACCGGACAGGGGGAGTGAAGCTTTCTTT. The variable domain in full, with the rest retrieved from reference TRBV3-1 and TRBJ1-1, is DTAVSQTPKYLVTQMGNDKSIKCEQNLGHDTMYWYKQDSKKFLKIMFSYNNKELIINETVPNRFSPKSPDKAHLNLHINSLELGDSAVYFCASSLPDRGSEAFFGQGTRLTVV.

This chain connects TRBV10-3 to TRBJ2-3, with TRBD2 matching 11 bases. The CDR3 consists of 18 residues. Germline values: CDR1 ENHRY, CDR2 SYGVKD. V lost 5 bases, J lost 1 base, and 11 bases stayed unmatched. Here the CDR3 reads CAISTPPGTSGGTDTQYF. CDR3 sequence (DNA): TGTGCCATCAGTACCCCCCCCGGGACTAGCGGCGGCACAGATACGCAGTATTTT.

The chain has TRBV27 and TRBJ2-3; D not resolved. Germline CDR1 MNHEY, CDR2 SMNVEV (reference sequence). Trimming cost V 2 bases and J 5 bases, with 8 bases left between them. The CDR3 totals 13 residues. This CDR3 reads CASSLDSIDTQYF. DNA for the CDR3: TGTGCCAGCAGTTTAGATAGTATAGATACGCAGTATTTT.

V and J are TRBV20-1 and TRBJ2-2, with 7 bases aligning to TRBD1. CDR1 is DFQATT and CDR2 is SNEGSKA in the germline V gene (reference sequence). CDR3 length: 14 residues. J lost 4 bases, V lost 3 bases, and 5 bases had no gene match. The CDR3 here is CSASNRGGTGELFF. As DNA, the CDR3 is TGCAGTGCTAGTAACAGGGGCGGCACCGGGGAGCTGTTTTTT.

This clonotype has just one count. The J gene is TRBJ1-4, the V gene TRBV28, with 7 bases that match TRBD1. This CDR3 is 15 amino acids long. Germline V lookup: CDR1 MDHEN, CDR2 SYDVKM. Trimming took 5 bases from V and 6 from J; bases not matched to a gene: 9. CDR3 in amino acids: CASSPPQGGHEKLFF. CDR3 DNA: TGTGCCAGCAGTCCCCCCCAGGGGGGACATGAAAAACTGTTTTTT. The full variable domain, its missing parts supplied by reference TRBV28 and TRBJ1-4, is DVKVTQSSRYLVKRTGEKVFLECVQDMDHENMFWYRQDPGLGLRLIYFSYDVKMKEKGDIPEGYSVSREKKERFSLILESASTNQTSMYLCASSPPQGGHEKLFFGSGTQLSVL.

V gene TRBV29-1 combines with J gene TRBJ1-4; no clear D. CDR1 and CDR2 from the germline V gene are SQVTM and ANQGSEA. Trimming pared 4 bases from V and 5 bases from J, leaving 17 bases between. This CDR3 is 15 amino acids long. CDR3 nucleotide sequence: TGCAGCGTTGGCTTAGGGATGTCGGGGAATGAAAAACTGTTTTTT. It yields the protein CSVGLGMSGNEKLFF. The full variable domain, completed using reference TRBV29-1 and TRBJ1-4, is SAVISQKPSRDICQRGTSLTIQCQVDSQVTMMFWYRQQPGQSLTLIATANQGSEATYESGFVIDKFPISRPNLTFSTLTVSNMSPEDSSIYLCSVGLGMSGNEKLFFGSGTQLSVL.

The rearrangement links TRBV7-9 to TRBJ2-7; D unclear. In germline, CDR1 is SEHNR, CDR2 FQNEAQ (reference sequence). The CDR3 contains 14 residues. V was pared by 1 base and J by 5 bases, with 12 bases between. In DNA, the CDR3 is TGTGCCAGCAGCTTAGGAGGATCCGCCGACGAGCAGTACTTC. Its protein product is CASSLGGSADEQYF.

This rearrangement joins TRBV7-9 to TRBJ1-1; D perhaps matches TRBD1 (5 bases). Trimming removed 3 bases from V and 6 bases from J, with 14 bases in between. There are 14 residues in the CDR3. Germline values: CDR1 SEHNR, CDR2 FQNEAQ (reference sequence). CDR3: CASSFDRGGAEAFF. The CDR3 nucleotides are TGTGCCAGCAGCTTCGACCGCGGAGGGGCTGAAGCTTTCTTT.

The chain carries TRBV5-1 and TRBJ2-5; D remains ambiguous. V was clipped by 5 bases and J by 1 base, with 9 bases between them. Germline V CDR1 and CDR2: SGHRS, YFSETQ. The length of the CDR3 is 13 residues. CDR3 bases: TGCGCCAGCAGAAGAGGCAGCCAAGAGACCCAGTACTTC. Translating it yields CASRRGSQETQYF.

This chain links TRBV20-1 with TRBJ1-1, with 7 bases lining up with TRBD1. This CDR3 contains 14 residues. The J segment lost 4 bases and the V segment lost 6 bases, leaving 11 bases of the junction unmatched. Germline CDR1 is DFQATT and CDR2 is SNEGSKA (reference sequence). The CDR3 loop reads CSAPPGQSPTEAFF. The CDR3 DNA follows: TGCAGTGCACCTCCGGGACAGTCGCCCACTGAAGCTTTCTTT.